This TCR beta chain was identified during a study of CD8+ T cells in alopecia areata. Overall study results and limits: Clonality in lesional scalp, especially alopecia totalis/universalis, exceeded that of normal scalp.

Reverse transcription of extracted RNA yielded cDNA, which provided the sequencing template. Produced via immunoSEQ multiplex PCR; TCRdb's table is partial and in-frame only. The top ten hold around 25% of the sample, which has 90,000 to 120,000 clones, roughly 84% seen once. This CDR3 has 15 residues. Trimming stripped 5 bases from V and 2 bases from J, with 14 bases between. Germline-derived CDR1 and CDR2 are SGHNT and YENEEA. Treatment indicated: oral pan-JAK inhibitor, 5-10 mg twice daily. As part of sample collection, lesional scalp punch biopsies and peripheral blood were taken from alopecia areata patients. On this clone itself: Its specificity is unknown.

The chain carries TRBV11-3 and TRBJ2-3, with D perhaps TRBD1 (6 bases). Sequenced material: CD8+ T cells sorted from blood, taken at week 24, from a patient treated with tofacitinib. The TCR originated in a human donor with alopecia areata. The CDR3 DNA follows: TGTGCCAGCAGCGCGTACAGGGTTGACACAGATACGCAGTATTTT. It codes for CASSAYRVDTDTQYF.